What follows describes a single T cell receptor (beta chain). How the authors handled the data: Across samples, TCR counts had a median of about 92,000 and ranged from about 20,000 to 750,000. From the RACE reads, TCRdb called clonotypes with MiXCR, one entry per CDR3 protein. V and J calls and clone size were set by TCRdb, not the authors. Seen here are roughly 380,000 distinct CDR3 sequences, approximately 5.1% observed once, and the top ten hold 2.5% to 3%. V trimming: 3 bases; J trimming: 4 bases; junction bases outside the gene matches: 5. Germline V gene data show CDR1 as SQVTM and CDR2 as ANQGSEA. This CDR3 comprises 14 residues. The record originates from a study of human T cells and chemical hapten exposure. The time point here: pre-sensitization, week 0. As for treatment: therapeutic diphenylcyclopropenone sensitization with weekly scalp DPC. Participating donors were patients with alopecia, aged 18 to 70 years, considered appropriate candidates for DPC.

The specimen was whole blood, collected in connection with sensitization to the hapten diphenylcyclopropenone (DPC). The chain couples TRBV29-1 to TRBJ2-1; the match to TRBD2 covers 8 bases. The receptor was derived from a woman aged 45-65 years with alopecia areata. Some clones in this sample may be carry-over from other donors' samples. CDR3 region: CSVDSGRGYNEQFF. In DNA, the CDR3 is TGCAGCGTTGATTCCGGGAGGGGGTACAATGAGCAGTTCTTC.